The 29 T cell receptor beta chains below come from one sample, sequenced in a study of vaccination effects on CD4 cells after COVID-19. Assay: immunoSEQ multiplex PCR; the TCRdb copy retains only in-frame clones and omits some. The table records about 70,000 clones, 80% of them present only once. These receptors' targets are unknown. CD4+ T cells specific for antigen were expanded with viral peptide pools by the ViraFEST assay before sequencing. Once cultured for roughly 10 days, the cells underwent separation to obtain CD4+ T cells. Vaccinees lacked prior SARS-CoV-2 infection and tested negative for nucleocapsid antibodies. The sample in question was CD4+ T cells from PBMCs cultured with SARS-CoV-2 spike peptides, obtained before COVID-19 vaccination. These receptors were taken from a human donor who received a COVID-19 vaccine.

The chain employs TRBV5-1 and TRBJ2-5, with 14 bases matching TRBD2. CDR1 and CDR2 (germline): SGHRS, YFSETQ. Trimming took 3 bases from V and 3 from J; bases not matched to a gene: 7. The CDR3 is 17 amino acids. This CDR3 reads CASSWWTSGGIKETQYF. The CDR3, as DNA: TGCGCCAGCAGCTGGTGGACTAGCGGGGGGATTAAAGAGACCCAGTACTTC.

The rearrangement links TRBV27 to TRBJ2-2, with D maybe TRBD1 (5 bases). Germline V gene data show CDR1 as MNHEY and CDR2 as SMNVEV (reference sequence). The V gene lost 7 bases and the J gene lost 5 bases, with 17 bases spanning the gap. The CDR3 covers 15 residues. The CDR3 bases are TGTGCCAGCAACTTCAGTTTATCAGGGACCGGGGAGCTGTTTTTT. Protein: CASNFSLSGTGELFF.

The rearrangement links TRBV4-3 to TRBJ2-2; TRBD1 matches at 7 bases. With V trimmed by 4 bases and J by 3 bases, 2 bases remained unmatched. Germline V gives CDR1 LGHNA, CDR2 YSLEER. CDR3 length: 14 residues. Here the CDR3 DNA reads TGCGCCAGCAGCCTGGGACAGTACACCGGGGAGCTGTTTTTT. Translating it yields CASSLGQYTGELFF.

V usage is TRBV9 and J usage is TRBJ1-1, with 7 bases fitting TRBD1. The CDR3 is made up of 14 amino acids. The germline CDR1 and CDR2 sequences are SGDLS and YYNGEE. The trim removed 0 bases at V and 10 bases at J, leaving 9 bases unmatched. Here the CDR3 reads CASSVEGQSVSAFF. Written as DNA, the CDR3 is TGTGCCAGCAGCGTAGAGGGACAGTCCGTCTCAGCTTTCTTT.

J is TRBJ2-1 and V is TRBV5-1; no firm D call. The CDR3 sequence is 15 residues long. V dropped 0 bases and J dropped 4 bases, with 11 bases sitting between them. Germline CDR1 SGHRS, CDR2 YFSETQ. Here the CDR3 DNA reads TGCGCCAGCAGCTTGGCGGGTACTGTATACAATGAGCAGTTCTTC. It is translated as CASSLAGTVYNEQFF.

This sequence joins TRBV12-5 and TRBJ2-3; no reliable D call. The germline V and J ends were trimmed by 2 bases and 11 bases, with 11 bases remaining between them. This CDR3 is built from 12 residues. Germline CDR1 and CDR2: LGHNT and FRNRAP. In nucleotides, the CDR3 is TGTGCTAGTGGTTTGAACACCTTTGAGCAGTATTTT. This sequence encodes CASGLNTFEQYF.

The chain joins TRBV5-1 to TRBJ1-2; TRBD1 matches 7 bases. Germline loops: CDR1 SGHRS, CDR2 YFSETQ. V dropped 0 bases and J dropped 3; count of bases not matched to a gene: 5. The CDR3 is 15 residues long. CDR3 residues: CASSLGTGADYGYTF. Here the CDR3 DNA reads TGCGCCAGCAGCTTGGGAACAGGGGCAGACTATGGCTACACCTTC.

A single count supports this clone. The J gene is TRBJ1-3, the V gene TRBV2, with a weak D call TRBD1 (6 bases). V was pared by 8 bases and J by 2 bases, with 10 bases between. The CDR3 is 13 residues long. In germline, CDR1 is SNHLY, CDR2 FYNNEI. The CDR3: CASAGVTGNTIYF. CDR3 DNA sequence: TGTGCCAGCGCAGGGGTAACTGGAAACACCATATATTTT.

The V and J genes are TRBV2 and TRBJ2-7; 11 bases line up with TRBD2. The CDR3 consists of 14 residues. The V gene's germline CDR1 is SNHLY and CDR2 FYNNEI. Trimming took 4 bases from V and 5 from J; bases not matched to a gene: 4. The CDR3 nucleotides read TGTGCCAGCAGTGTGCTAGCGGGGGGCCACGAGCAGTACGTC. It yields the protein CASSVLAGGHEQYV.

This clone was detected only a few times. The chain joins TRBV27 to TRBJ1-2; 9 positions match TRBD1. This CDR3 is 13 amino acids long. Germline assignment: CDR1 MNHEY and CDR2 SMNVEV (reference sequence). The J segment lost 8 bases and the V segment lost 9 bases, leaving 10 bases of the junction unmatched. As DNA, the CDR3 is TGTGCCAGTCAAAAACAGGGGGCAGGAGGCTACACCTTC. This translates into CASQKQGAGGYTF.

The CDR3 coding sequence is TGTGCCAGCATAGAATCTCACAGGGGGCTGGGGAAAAACATTCAGTACTTC. Translating it yields CASIESHRGLGKNIQYF. V is TRBV2 and J is TRBJ2-4, with TRBD1 identical over 9 bases. Germline CDR1 and CDR2: SNHLY and FYNNEI. This CDR3 comprises 17 residues. V shed 7 bases, J shed 4 bases, and the junction held 14 bases outside the gene matches. Complete variable domain (other parts from reference TRBV2 and TRBJ2-4): EPEVTQTPSHQVTQMGQEVILRCVPISNHLYFYWYRQILGQKVEFLVSFYNNEISEKSEIFDDQFSVERPDGSNFTLKIRSTKLEDSAMYFCASIESHRGLGKNIQYFGAGTRLSVL.

This clone was seen more than once but under ten times. V usage is TRBV24-1 and J usage is TRBJ1-5, with no clear D. The V end lost 5 bases, the J end lost 6 bases, and 7 bases lay between the germline ends. The CDR3 runs 12 residues. In germline, CDR1 is KGHDR, CDR2 SFDVKD. The CDR3 DNA reads as TGTGCCACCAGTGCTTCCGGTCAGCCCCAGCATTTT. Amino acid sequence: CATSASGQPQHF.

This clone has only one observation. J is TRBJ2-1 and V is TRBV12-3 or TRBV12-4, with 7 bases matching TRBD2. V shed 3 bases, J shed 7 bases, and the junction held 3 bases outside the gene matches. This CDR3 has 13 residues. The CDR3 region has the DNA TGTGCCAGCAGTTTGAGAGCGGGGAATGAGCAGTTCTTC. It yields the protein CASSLRAGNEQFF.

CDR3 nucleotide sequence: TGTGCCAGTAGTCCCCGGACGAGGGGGGATGAAAAACTGTTTTTT. Residues: CASSPRTRGDEKLFF. The V call is TRBV19, the J call TRBJ1-4, with D possibly matching TRBD1 (6 bases). This CDR3 has 15 residues. V was trimmed by 5 bases and J by 6 bases, leaving 16 bases between them. CDR1 is LNHDA, CDR2 SQIVND, per germline (reference sequence).

This chain joins TRBV7-9 and TRBJ1-3; TRBD1 is a possible D gene (5 bases). There are 19 residues in the CDR3. V was clipped by 3 bases and J by 0 bases, with 21 bases between them. Looked up from germline, CDR1 is SEHNR and CDR2 is FQNEAQ (reference sequence). The CDR3 nucleotides read TGTGCCAGCAGCTTCCGAGCAGGGCGCTTACTCCACTCTGGAAACACCATATATTTT. Residues: CASSFRAGRLLHSGNTIYF.

This clone was counted a few times. The gene calls are TRBV12-5 and TRBJ2-3; D perhaps matches TRBD1 (6 bases). Looked up from germline, CDR1 is LGHNT and CDR2 is FRNRAP. CDR3 length: 18 amino acids. V was cut by 0 bases and J by 2 bases, with 18 bases left in between. CDR3 loop: CASGLVLDGQITTDTQYF. The CDR3 DNA reads as TGTGCTAGTGGTTTGGTACTCGACGGACAGATTACCACAGATACGCAGTATTTT.

The chain has TRBV6-1 and TRBJ2-5, with D hard to call. Per germline, CDR1 MNHNS and CDR2 SASEGT. V was shortened by 2 bases and J by 1 base, with 5 bases between the two germline ends. This CDR3 spans 13 amino acids. The CDR3 spells CASSELRQETQYF. The CDR3 DNA reads as TGTGCCAGCAGTGAACTCCGCCAAGAGACCCAGTACTTC.

The chain combines TRBV28 with TRBJ2-7; TRBD1 might be the D (5 bases). Trimming took off 3 bases at V and 1 base at J, with 10 bases between the two ends. The CDR3 spans 14 residues. From germline, CDR1 is MDHEN and CDR2 SYDVKM. The CDR3 here is CASSFSRGSYEQYV. CDR3 coding DNA: TGTGCCAGCAGTTTTAGTAGGGGATCCTACGAGCAGTACGTC.

This clone was observed a single time. The V and J genes are TRBV5-6 and TRBJ2-3, with TRBD1 identical over 7 bases. Germline V lookup: CDR1 SGHDT, CDR2 YYEEEE. The CDR3 length is 15 residues. The V segment lost 4 bases and the J segment 3 bases; nucleotides outside the gene matches: 8. The CDR3 loop is CASSGRGLGTDTQYF. The CDR3 DNA reads as TGTGCCAGCAGCGGCAGGGGGTTGGGTACAGATACGCAGTATTTT.

This clone was detected once. The chain employs TRBV5-8 and TRBJ2-3; 13 positions match TRBD2. Germline V gene lookup returns CDR1 SGHTS and CDR2 YDEGEE. V shed 7 bases and J 1 base; nucleotides not matched to a gene: 12. The CDR3 length is 18 residues. In DNA, the CDR3 is TGTGCCAGCCCGAACACACTAGCGGGGGGGCCGGGCACAGATACGCAGTATTTT. Encoded protein: CASPNTLAGGPGTDTQYF.

The chain links TRBV28 to TRBJ2-7, with D possibly TRBD1 on 5 matching bases. The CDR3 length is 14 residues. CDR1 and CDR2 from the germline V gene are MDHEN and SYDVKM. Trimming stripped 1 base from V and 5 bases from J, with 12 bases between. The CDR3 sequence is CASSLSQGQHEQYV. CDR3 DNA: TGTGCCAGCAGTTTATCCCAGGGTCAGCACGAGCAGTACGTC.

The chain carries TRBV5-1 and TRBJ2-5, with 13 bases matching TRBD2. The germline gives CDR1 SGHRS, CDR2 YFSETQ. This CDR3 spans 17 amino acids. J lost 4 bases, V lost 4 bases, and 10 bases had no gene match. DNA for the CDR3: TGCGCCAGCAGCCAGACTAGCGGGGGGTTGCGTGGAGAGACCCAGTACTTC. It specifies CASSQTSGGLRGETQYF. The variable domain in full, with the rest retrieved from reference TRBV5-1 and TRBJ2-5, is KAGVTQTPRYLIKTRGQQVTLSCSPISGHRSVSWYQQTPGQGLQFLFEYFSETQRNKGNFPGRFSGRQFSNSRSEMNVSTLELGDSALYLCASSQTSGGLRGETQYFGPGTRLLVL.

The genes are TRBV29-1 and TRBJ2-5, with 9 positions matching TRBD1. This CDR3 has 14 amino acids. Germline-derived CDR1 and CDR2 are SQVTM and ANQGSEA. The V segment lost 5 bases and the J segment 4 bases; nucleotides outside the gene matches: 8. The CDR3 is CSVLGQGGVETQYF. The DNA for the CDR3 is TGCAGCGTTCTGGGACAGGGAGGCGTAGAGACCCAGTACTTC.

Only a few counts were recorded for this clone. The chain joins TRBV11-2 to TRBJ2-7, with no clear D. The CDR3 loop spans 13 amino acids. Germline V gene sequence: CDR1 SGHAT, CDR2 FQNNGV. V was pared by 5 bases and J by 6 bases, with 14 bases between. CDR3 protein: CASSALPVGEQYV. The CDR3 bases are TGTGCCAGCAGCGCCCTACCCGTGGGCGAGCAGTACGTC.

This clone was observed a few times. The V and J genes are TRBV10-1 and TRBJ1-4; 9 bases are a match to TRBD1. CDR1 is WNHNN, CDR2 SYGVQD, per germline (reference sequence). Trimming removed 0 bases from V and 8 bases from J; junction bases left unmatched: 7. This CDR3 comprises 16 residues. CDR3 sequence (DNA): TGCGCCAGCAGTGAGTCCCGTGGGACAGGGAACGAAAAACTGTTTTTT. It translates to CASSESRGTGNEKLFF.

The chain recombines TRBV30 with TRBJ1-2; D is undetermined. V lost 0 bases to trimming and J lost 1 base, with 6 bases between them. This CDR3 has 13 residues. CDR1 and CDR2 (germline): GTSNPN, SVGIG (reference sequence). The CDR3 loop reads CAWSVSDNYGYTF. CDR3 nucleotide sequence: TGTGCCTGGAGTGTATCGGATAACTATGGCTACACCTTC.

The gene calls are TRBV7-9 and TRBJ2-3; 9 bases agree with TRBD2. The CDR3 spans 16 residues. V shed 4 bases and J 0 bases; nucleotides not matched to a gene: 5. Per the germline V gene, CDR1 is SEHNR and CDR2 is FQNEAQ (reference sequence). The CDR3 DNA is TGTGCCAGCAGCTCCTATAGCGGGGGCAGCACAGATACGCAGTATTTT. Its protein is CASSSYSGGSTDTQYF.

The chain joins TRBV28 to TRBJ1-2; TRBD1 matches at 9 bases. With V trimmed by 5 bases and J by 8 bases, 9 bases remained unmatched. The CDR3 has 14 amino acids. Germline V gene sequence: CDR1 MDHEN, CDR2 SYDVKM. The CDR3 here is CASSTGGALVGYTF. Here the CDR3 DNA reads TGTGCCAGCAGTACAGGGGGCGCTTTGGTGGGCTACACCTTC.

The rearrangement joins TRBV7-2 to TRBJ2-1, with TRBD2 identical over 14 bases. CDR1 is SGHTA, CDR2 FQGNSA, per germline. After removal of 1 base from V and 8 bases from J, the junction contained 10 bases not matched to a gene. This CDR3 is built from 18 residues. This chain's CDR3 is CASSLVLGLAGEGDEQFF. CDR3 nucleotides: TGTGCCAGCAGCTTAGTGTTGGGACTAGCGGGGGAAGGAGATGAGCAGTTCTTC.